These 28 T cell receptor beta chains share one sample of origin, sequenced in a study of T cells in women clearing cervical HPV infection. Using immunoSEQ multiplex PCR, the repertoire was profiled, and TCRdb retains in-frame clones only, with some absent. Seen in this sample are more than 30,000 clones; the ten most common clones hold approximately 3.7%. Sequenced: blood buffy coat. These receptors were taken from a woman aged 18-70 years with a cervical HPV16 infection that either progressed to CIN3+ or cleared (not recorded which).

A remark on this clone: With the read ending 3 residues before the CDR3 end, the germline J gene is used to fill in that end. The rearrangement uses TRBV5-1 and TRBJ2-3; 7 bases line up with TRBD2. The CDR3 extends over 15 amino acids. The V segment lost 2 bases and the J segment 4 bases; nucleotides outside the gene matches: 7. Looked up from germline, CDR1 is SGHRS and CDR2 is YFSETQ. Here the CDR3 reads CASSFRGSGADTQYF. The sequenced part of the CDR3 DNA is TGCGCCAGCAGCTTTCGCGGGAGTGGTGCAGATACG.

To note about this clone: The read ends 3 residues early relative to the CDR3; the germline J gene fills the gap. The chain carries TRBV7-8 and TRBJ2-3, with D hard to call. CDR1 is SGHVS and CDR2 is FQNEAQ in the germline V gene. CDR3 size: 14 residues. Between the trimmed V and J ends, which lost 5 bases and 4 bases, there was a span of 13 bases. Partial CDR3 DNA: TGTGCCAGCAGCCCCGTAGGCGCGGCAGATACG. Its translation: CASSPVGAADT. In full, the CDR3 reads CASSPVGAADTQYF.

About this clone: The junction shows a germline mismatch at one end, possibly a read error. Read sequence stops 3 residues before the CDR3 end, and the germline J gene provides the missing end. The chain has TRBV7-7 and TRBJ2-3; TRBD1 agrees at 8 bases. Germline CDR1 is SSHAT and CDR2 is FNYEAQ (reference sequence). This CDR3 is 16 amino acids long. The CDR3 is CASSAGTGISTDTQYF. CDR3 DNA (partial): TGTGCTAGCAGCGCGGGGACAGGAATTAGCACAGATACG.

On this clone itself: With the read ending 3 residues before the CDR3 end, the germline J gene is used to fill in that end. The J gene is TRBJ1-2, the V gene TRBV4-1; 7 bases agree with TRBD1. The CDR3 contains 17 residues. The V and J ends lost 3 bases and 1 base, in that order; junction bases with no gene match: 11. Germline V gene sequence: CDR1 MGHRA, CDR2 YSYEKL. The covered CDR3 bases are TGCGCCAGCAGCCAGCCGACAGGGAACGGCTATAACTATGGC. This encodes CASSQPTGNGYNYG. The whole CDR3 is CASSQPTGNGYNYGYTF.

The part of the CDR3 DNA that was read is TGCAGTGCTAGCTCCGGGACTACCTCCACAGATACG. This encodes CSASSGTTSTDT. In full, the CDR3 is CSASSGTTSTDTQYF. This chain joins TRBV20-1 and TRBJ2-3, with 7 bases aligning to TRBD2. The read finishes 3 residues shy of the CDR3 end, and the germline J gene is used to complete it. J lost 2 bases, V lost 3 bases, and 8 bases had no gene match. The V gene's germline CDR1 is DFQATT and CDR2 SNEGSKA (reference sequence). The CDR3 runs 15 residues.

In regard to this clone: Read sequence stops 3 residues before the CDR3 end, and the germline J gene provides the missing end. The chain combines TRBV19 with TRBJ2-5; a possible D gene is TRBD1 (6 bases). From germline, CDR1 is LNHDA and CDR2 SQIVND (reference sequence). Trimming stripped 5 bases from V and 5 bases from J, with 15 bases between. The CDR3 loop spans 14 amino acids. CDR3 DNA, as far as it was read: TGTGCCAGTAGTCCCACAGGGATGAGGGAGACC. This gives the protein CASSPTGMRET. From start to end, the CDR3 is CASSPTGMRETQYF.

As for this clone: Coverage ceases 3 residues before the CDR3 finishes, and the germline J gene fills in the end. The rearrangement uses TRBV20-1 and TRBJ1-1; TRBD1 is a possible D gene (5 bases). The germline V gene has CDR1 DFQATT and CDR2 SNEGSKA (reference sequence). The CDR3 contains 14 residues. V was cut by 3 bases and J by 1 base, with 12 bases left in between. CDR3 region: CSARRGGSNTEAFF. The CDR3 DNA, read in part, is TGCAGTGCTAGGAGGGGAGGGTCGAACACTGAA.

In regard to this clone: The read halts 3 residues ahead of the CDR3 end, with the missing end drawn from the germline J gene. The chain combines TRBV19 with TRBJ2-5; D is possibly TRBD2 (5 bases). Trimming removed 3 bases from V and 0 bases from J, with 11 bases in between. Per germline, CDR1 LNHDA and CDR2 SQIVND (reference sequence). This CDR3 contains 15 residues. This CDR3 reads CASSIASDYQETQYF. The sequenced part of the CDR3 DNA is TGTGCCAGTAGTATTGCTTCGGACTACCAAGAGACC.

As to this clone: The read finishes 3 residues shy of the CDR3 end, and the germline J gene is used to complete it. The chain carries TRBV27 and TRBJ2-7; D is ambiguous. Deletions cut 6 bases from V and 2 bases from J, with 11 bases between. Per germline, CDR1 MNHEY and CDR2 SMNVEV (reference sequence). The CDR3 is 13 amino acids. CDR3 DNA, as far as it was read: TGTGCCAGCAGCCCCTCACATACCTACGAG. Translating gives CASSPSHTYE. The full CDR3 is CASSPSHTYEQYF.

A word on this clone: The read terminates 3 residues before the CDR3 end, so the remaining end is supplied by the germline J gene. The chain has TRBV19 and TRBJ1-5; the match to TRBD1 covers 8 bases. CDR3 length equals 17 residues. V lost 4 bases and J lost 1; bases outside the gene matches: 9. The V gene's germline CDR1 is LNHDA and CDR2 SQIVND (reference sequence). Incomplete CDR3 DNA: TGTGCCAGTAGTACCCCACATAACAGGGGGAGCAATCAGCCC. Its translation: CASSTPHNRGSNQP. The full CDR3 is CASSTPHNRGSNQPQHF.

With regard to this clone: The read falls 3 residues short of the CDR3 end, and the missing part is taken from the germline J gene. This chain links TRBV19 with TRBJ2-2; 15 bases are shared with TRBD2. The CDR3 spans 19 residues. CDR1 LNHDA and CDR2 SQIVND come from the germline V gene (reference sequence). The V gene end was trimmed by 5 bases and the J gene end by 2 bases; junction bases not matched to a gene: 9. CDR3 DNA (partial): TGTGCCAGTAGTCTTTGGACTAGCGGGAGGGCCGGTAACACCGGGGAG. Its protein is CASSLWTSGRAGNTGE. The CDR3 in its entirety is CASSLWTSGRAGNTGELFF.

Details on this clone: The DNA ends 3 residues before the CDR3 does, and the rest of the CDR3 is filled in from the germline J gene. The V and J genes are TRBV7-9 and TRBJ2-2, with TRBD1 as a possible D gene (6 bases). Germline V gene data show CDR1 as SEHNR and CDR2 as FQNEAQ (reference sequence). The CDR3 totals 14 residues. V lost 7 bases and J 5 bases, leaving 14 bases between the germline ends. CDR3 DNA (partial): TGTGCCAGCACCTCTGATAGGGGGACCGGGGAG. Its translation: CASTSDRGTGE. The entire CDR3 is CASTSDRGTGELFF.

As concerns this clone: Read sequence stops 3 residues before the CDR3 end, and the germline J gene provides the missing end. J is TRBJ2-3 and V is TRBV6-1; D is ambiguous. Germline V gene sequence: CDR1 MNHNS, CDR2 SASEGT. CDR3 length: 14 amino acids. The V gene lost 0 bases and the J gene lost 7 bases, with 11 bases spanning the gap. The sequenced part of the CDR3 DNA is TGTGCCAGCAGTGAAGCGGAGACTCCGAATACG. Its translation is CASSEAETPNT. The whole CDR3 is CASSEAETPNTQYF.

On this clone itself: The observed sequence ends 3 residues before the CDR3 terminus, with the missing tail filled in from the germline J gene. The chain couples TRBV19 to TRBJ2-1, with a weak D call TRBD1 (6 bases). Germline assignment: CDR1 LNHDA and CDR2 SQIVND (reference sequence). V lost 10 bases to trimming and J lost 3 bases, with 13 bases between them. The length of the CDR3 is 13 residues. CDR3 DNA, as far as it was read: TGTGCCAACGGACAGCTGAGCTACAATGAG. It translates to CANGQLSYNE. The full CDR3 protein is CANGQLSYNEQFF. The whole variable domain, remainder taken from reference TRBV19 and TRBJ2-1, is DGGITQSPKYLFRKEGQNVTLSCEQNLNHDAMYWYRQDPGQGLRLIYYSQIVNDFQKGDIAEGYSVSREKKESFPLTVTSAQKNPTAFYLCANGQLSYNEQFFGPGTRLTVL.

On this clone itself: Its ends do not fully match the called genes, so a read error is possible. The observed sequence ends 3 residues before the CDR3 terminus, with the missing tail filled in from the germline J gene. Other nucleotide sequences from this sample produce the same CDR3. This sequence joins TRBV2 and TRBJ1-3, with 8 bases lining up with TRBD1. The CDR3 runs 17 residues. Germline loops: CDR1 SNHLY, CDR2 FYNNEI. Partial CDR3 DNA: TGTGCCAGCAGAGCAGGGGGCAGAAGGATTTCTGGAAACACG. Amino acid sequence: CASRAGGRRISGNT. The full CDR3 protein is CASRAGGRRISGNTIYF.

On this clone: Read coverage stops 3 residues before the CDR3 terminus; the germline J gene supplies the remainder. The chain carries TRBV2 and TRBJ1-5, with 7 bases lining up with TRBD1. This CDR3 is 15 amino acids long. The germline V gene has CDR1 SNHLY and CDR2 FYNNEI. V was clipped by 2 bases and J by 5 bases; unmatched bases: 6. This CDR3 reads CASSENRGGYQPQHF. The covered CDR3 bases are TGTGCCAGCAGTGAAAACAGGGGAGGTTATCAGCCC.

As concerns this clone: The sequence runs out 3 residues before the end of the CDR3; the remainder is reconstructed from the germline J gene. The genes are TRBV20-1 and TRBJ2-7, with D maybe TRBD1 (6 bases). CDR1 DFQATT and CDR2 SNEGSKA come from the germline V gene (reference sequence). The CDR3 loop spans 14 amino acids. V gave up 6 bases and J gave up 3 bases, with 18 bases separating them. Incomplete CDR3 DNA: TGCAGTGCACATTCCCGGGACAAAGGCTACGAG. Protein product: CSAHSRDKGYE. The whole CDR3 reads CSAHSRDKGYEQYF.

As regards this clone: The read is 3 residues too short to cover the CDR3 end, so that end is filled in from the germline J gene. V and J are TRBV19 and TRBJ1-4; D possibly corresponds to TRBD1 (5 bases). CDR1 LNHDA and CDR2 SQIVND come from the germline V gene (reference sequence). The CDR3 consists of 16 residues. With 2 bases removed from V and 3 bases from J, the gap between germline ends came to 13 bases. The DNA read from the CDR3 is TGTGCCAGTAGTATATCGAGGGGAAGGCCTAATGAAAAA. This gives the protein CASSISRGRPNEK. The whole CDR3 protein is CASSISRGRPNEKLFF. Complete variable domain (other parts from reference TRBV19 and TRBJ1-4): DGGITQSPKYLFRKEGQNVTLSCEQNLNHDAMYWYRQDPGQGLRLIYYSQIVNDFQKGDIAEGYSVSREKKESFPLTVTSAQKNPTAFYLCASSISRGRPNEKLFFGSGTQLSVL.

Comments on this clone: The observed sequence ends 3 residues before the CDR3 terminus, with the missing tail filled in from the germline J gene. The chain carries TRBV20-1 and TRBJ2-7, with 9 bases identical to TRBD1. The V and J ends lost 7 bases and 2 bases, in that order; junction bases with no gene match: 9. This CDR3 region has 14 residues. The germline V gene encodes CDR1 DFQATT and CDR2 SNEGSKA (reference sequence). CDR3 DNA, as far as it was read: TGCAGTGGATTACCCGGGACAGGGACCTACGAG. It yields the protein CSGLPGTGTYE. The entire CDR3 reads CSGLPGTGTYEQYF.

Note on this clone: The read halts 3 residues ahead of the CDR3 end, with the missing end drawn from the germline J gene. This chain joins TRBV10-3 and TRBJ2-5; the D gene is possibly TRBD2 (6 bases). Germline loops: CDR1 ENHRY, CDR2 SYGVKD. The length of the CDR3 is 13 residues. Deletions cut 3 bases from V and 5 bases from J, with 10 bases between. The CDR3 region is CAISDGGVETQYF. CDR3 DNA, as far as it was read: TGTGCCATCAGTGACGGGGGAGTGGAGACC.

As for this clone: The CDR3 end lies 3 residues beyond the end of the read and is filled in from the germline J gene. V and J are TRBV20-1 and TRBJ2-3, with 9 nucleotides matching TRBD1. Germline V lookup: CDR1 DFQATT, CDR2 SNEGSKA (reference sequence). Unmatched junction bases numbered 10, after V lost 5 bases and J lost 4 bases. The CDR3 has 15 residues. Partial CDR3 DNA: TGCAGTGCTTTTAAACAGGGGGCACAGGCAGATACG. It is translated as CSAFKQGAQADT. The whole CDR3 reads CSAFKQGAQADTQYF.

About this clone itself: The read is 3 residues too short to cover the CDR3 end, so that end is filled in from the germline J gene. The V call is TRBV29-1, the J call TRBJ1-2, with TRBD1 as a possible D gene (6 bases). This CDR3 is 14 amino acids long. Trimming cost V 3 bases and J 6 bases, with 17 bases left between them. Looked up from germline, CDR1 is SQVTM and CDR2 is ANQGSEA. The part of the CDR3 DNA that was read is TGCAGCGTTGATACAGGGACCTCAATCCATGGC. This sequence encodes CSVDTGTSIHG. The entire CDR3 sequence reads CSVDTGTSIHGYTF.

For this clone: The read ends 3 residues before the CDR3 terminus; that terminus is restored from the germline J gene. The chain recombines TRBV6-2 or TRBV6-3 with TRBJ2-7; possibly TRBD2 for D (6 bases). The CDR3 has 13 residues. Per germline, CDR1 MNHEY and CDR2 SVGEGT. Trimming removed 6 bases from V and 3 bases from J, with 12 bases in between. CDR3 DNA (partial): TGTGCCAGCAGGGGTCCAGCGGGCTACGAG. This sequence encodes CASRGPAGYE. The full CDR3 reads CASRGPAGYEQYF.

Concerning this clone: Sequencing ends 3 residues short of the CDR3 end; the germline J gene provides the rest. This sequence joins TRBV6-1 and TRBJ2-2; the match to TRBD1 covers 7 bases. The germline gives CDR1 MNHNS, CDR2 SASEGT. The CDR3 is 16 residues long. The part of the CDR3 DNA that was read is TGTGCCAGCAGTGAAGTTTGGGACAGCTATAATTCACCG. This sequence encodes CASSEVWDSYNSP. The whole CDR3 region reads CASSEVWDSYNSPLFF.

In the case of this clone: The read ends 3 residues shy of where the CDR3 ends; the end is completed using the germline J gene. This chain uses TRBV19 with TRBJ1-5; 7 bases fit TRBD1. CDR1 is LNHDA, CDR2 SQIVND, per germline (reference sequence). The CDR3 loop spans 16 amino acids. J lost 2 bases, V lost 5 bases, and 9 bases had no gene match. CDR3 DNA, as far as it was read: TGTGCCAGTAGTGGACCACCAGGGGGAGGCAATCAGCCC. Translation: CASSGPPGGGNQP. The whole CDR3 sequence is CASSGPPGGGNQPQHF.

CDR3 loop: CSARAVYEQYF. The sequenced part of the CDR3 DNA is TGCAGTGCTAGGGCCGTCTACGAG. The rearrangement joins TRBV20-1 to TRBJ2-7; D ambiguous. The CDR3 end lies 3 residues beyond the end of the read and is filled in from the germline J gene. In germline, CDR1 is DFQATT, CDR2 SNEGSKA (reference sequence). The V gene lost 3 bases and the J gene lost 3 bases, with 6 bases spanning the gap. The CDR3 extends over 11 amino acids.

Remarks on this clone: The CDR3 is cut off 3 residues early in the read; its end comes from the germline J gene. V is TRBV7-3 and J is TRBJ1-5; 9 nucleotides align to TRBD1. V gave up 2 bases and J gave up 6 bases; unmatched junction bases: 5. The CDR3 consists of 15 residues. Germline CDR1 and CDR2: SGHTA and FQGTGA. CDR3 loop: CASSLSGGQGQPQHF. The sequenced CDR3 bases are TGTGCCAGCAGCTTATCTGGGGGACAGGGTCAGCCC. The full variable domain, in which reference TRBV7-3 and TRBJ1-5 provide the parts outside the CDR3, is GAGVSQTPSNKVTEKGKYVELRCDPISGHTALYWYRQSLGQGPEFLIYFQGTGAADDSGLPNDRFFAVRPEGSVSTLKIQRTERGDSAVYLCASSLSGGQGQPQHFGDGTRLSIL.

A word on this clone: From the germline J gene comes the end of the CDR3, since the read stops 3 residues before it. The rearrangement uses TRBV19 and TRBJ1-2; D is perhaps TRBD1 (5 bases). Between the trimmed V and J ends, which lost 6 bases and 5 bases, there was a span of 19 bases. The germline V gene encodes CDR1 LNHDA and CDR2 SQIVND (reference sequence). The CDR3 consists of 15 residues. The DNA read from the CDR3 is TGTGCCAGTAGAAGTACTTCGACAGCAGATTATGGC. As protein: CASRSTSTADYG. The whole CDR3 is CASRSTSTADYGYTF. Full variable domain (remainder filled in from reference TRBV19 and TRBJ1-2): DGGITQSPKYLFRKEGQNVTLSCEQNLNHDAMYWYRQDPGQGLRLIYYSQIVNDFQKGDIAEGYSVSREKKESFPLTVTSAQKNPTAFYLCASRSTSTADYGYTFGSGTRLTVV.